This T cell receptor beta chain originates from a study of cytomegalovirus exposure and HLA in healthy donors. The repertoire was sequenced with immunoSEQ multiplex PCR; TCRdb's copy has only in-frame clones and lacks some. The sample includes just under 150,000 clones, 87% of them seen just once. The TCR comes from a man younger than 35 in good health and CMV-seropositive. Sequencing input: PBMCs.

The CDR3 DNA reads as TGTGCCAGCAGCTTATTCCAGGGCTCCTACGAGCAGTACTTC. It specifies CASSLFQGSYEQYF. V is TRBV11-3 and J is TRBJ2-7, with TRBD1 as a possible D gene (5 bases). The ends were cut back, 2 bases at V and 0 bases at J, with 8 bases in the middle. Germline V gives CDR1 SGHNT, CDR2 YENEEA. The CDR3 length is 14 residues.